The 19 T cell receptor beta chains listed next were all sequenced from one sample in a study of blood T cell repertoires in COVID-19. The assay was immunoSEQ multiplex PCR, and TCRdb's table has in-frame clones only and misses some. The sample lists fewer than 350,000 clones, roughly 91% occurring once. Sequencing was carried out using PBMCs or T cells enriched from blood (not recorded which). Every receptor here comes from a middle-aged woman with acute COVID-19.

V usage is TRBV28 and J usage is TRBJ1-2, with unresolved D. The CDR3 totals 13 residues. Between the trimmed V and J ends, which lost 4 bases and 0 bases, there was a span of 6 bases. Germline V gives CDR1 MDHEN, CDR2 SYDVKM. CDR3 bases: TGTGCCAGCAGTTCTGGAGCTAACTATGGCTACACCTTC. As protein: CASSSGANYGYTF.

V gene TRBV7-8 combines with J gene TRBJ2-3; 9 bases fit TRBD2. This CDR3 contains 17 residues. Trimming at V came to 5 bases and at J to 4 bases, leaving 13 bases not matched to a gene. The germline gives CDR1 SGHVS, CDR2 FQNEAQ. This CDR3 reads CASSPVSSGVIADTQYF. CDR3 DNA: TGTGCCAGCAGCCCCGTGTCTAGCGGGGTAATCGCAGATACGCAGTATTTT.

The chain has TRBV28 and TRBJ1-5, with 10 bases that match TRBD1. This CDR3 comprises 14 residues. The junction had 5 bases not matched to a gene; V was cut back by 6 bases and J by 6 bases. Germline CDR1 is MDHEN and CDR2 is SYDVKM. The DNA of the CDR3 is TGTGCCAGCAGCCGCGGACAGGGGGTTCAGCCCCAGCATTTT. Residues: CASSRGQGVQPQHF.

The chain joins TRBV25-1 to TRBJ1-3; perhaps TRBD1 as D (5 bases). The CDR3 runs to 15 residues. Trimming cost V 6 bases and J 0 bases, with 12 bases left between them. CDR1 and CDR2 (germline): MGHDK, SYGVNS. In nucleotides, the CDR3 is TGTGCCAGCAGACAACCGGGGGGCTCTGGAAACACCATATATTTT. Protein: CASRQPGGSGNTIYF.

This clone was recorded only once. The chain uses TRBV7-2 and TRBJ2-1, with 7 nucleotides matching TRBD2. Trimming removed 5 bases from V and 6 bases from J; junction bases left unmatched: 7. CDR1 is SGHTA, CDR2 FQGNSA, per germline. The CDR3 contains 14 residues. The CDR3 DNA reads TGTGCCAGCAGCCGGTCGGGGGGTTTCAATGAGCAGTTCTTC. Protein: CASSRSGGFNEQFF.

The chain links TRBV28 to TRBJ1-5, with TRBD1 matching over 8 bases. CDR1 and CDR2 (germline): MDHEN, SYDVKM. V shed 3 bases and J 0 bases; nucleotides not matched to a gene: 7. The CDR3 runs to 17 residues. CDR3: CASSLETGVYSNQPQHF. The CDR3 DNA sequence: TGTGCCAGCAGTTTGGAGACAGGGGTGTATAGCAATCAGCCCCAGCATTTT. Full variable domain (missing parts from reference TRBV28 and TRBJ1-5): DVKVTQSSRYLVKRTGEKVFLECVQDMDHENMFWYRQDPGLGLRLIYFSYDVKMKEKGDIPEGYSVSREKKERFSLILESASTNQTSMYLCASSLETGVYSNQPQHFGDGTRLSIL.

The chain has TRBV7-2 and TRBJ2-7; D is unclear. Germline-derived CDR1 and CDR2 are SGHTA and FQGNSA. V was clipped by 2 bases and J by 2 bases, with 13 bases between them. The CDR3 covers 15 residues. CDR3 nucleotide sequence: TGTGCCAGCAGCTTAACGGCAATAGCTACCTACGAGCAGTACTTC. This encodes CASSLTAIATYEQYF.

A note on this clone: Other DNA sequences within the sample encode an identical CDR3. The chain links TRBV6-6 to TRBJ1-3; D remains ambiguous. Germline-derived CDR1 and CDR2 are MNHNY and SVGAGI (reference sequence). Deletions cut 2 bases from V and 0 bases from J, with 8 bases between. The CDR3 spans 15 residues. CDR3 sequence reads: CASSYGGGSGNTIYF. The CDR3 bases are TGTGCCAGCAGTTACGGCGGAGGCTCTGGAAACACCATATATTTT.

The chain combines TRBV4-3 with TRBJ2-2, with 10 nucleotides matching TRBD1. CDR1 and CDR2 (germline): LGHNA, YSLEER. The CDR3 sequence is 18 residues long. Germline trimming cut 6 bases from V and 4 bases from J; bases unmatched to any gene: 14. DNA of the CDR3: TGCGCCAGCAGAAGGAGTCACGTGACAGGGGGCATCACCGGGGAGCTGTTTTTT. The encoded protein is CASRRSHVTGGITGELFF.

The gene calls are TRBV7-3 and TRBJ2-5, with TRBD1 identical over 8 bases. Germline V gives CDR1 SGHTA, CDR2 FQGTGA. V lost 4 bases and J lost 4; bases outside the gene matches: 8. The CDR3 contains 15 residues. In DNA form, the CDR3 reads TGTGCCAGCAGCTCCCCGACCGGACAGGGAGAGACCCAGTACTTC. It specifies CASSSPTGQGETQYF.

The chain joins TRBV28 to TRBJ1-5; tentative D call: TRBD1 (6 bases). The ends were cut back, 5 bases at V and 0 bases at J, with 17 bases in the middle. Germline V lookup: CDR1 MDHEN, CDR2 SYDVKM. This CDR3 is 17 amino acids long. CDR3 sequence (DNA): TGTGCCAGCAGTCCCCCGGGAGGGGGTCGTAGCAATCAGCCCCAGCATTTT. Translating gives CASSPPGGGRSNQPQHF.

V usage is TRBV4-1 and J usage is TRBJ1-2, with 7 bases fitting TRBD1. Germline V gene lookup returns CDR1 MGHRA and CDR2 YSYEKL. CDR3 length: 15 residues. Unmatched junction bases numbered 12, after V lost 6 bases and J lost 5 bases. The CDR3: CASRPTGEHLYGYTF. In nucleotides, the CDR3 is TGCGCCAGCAGGCCCACAGGGGAACATCTGTATGGCTACACCTTC.

The chain employs TRBV9 and TRBJ2-3; 11 bases match TRBD2. The CDR3 has 18 amino acids. Per germline, CDR1 SGDLS and CDR2 YYNGEE. Trimming took 4 bases from V and 4 from J; bases not matched to a gene: 14. CDR3 protein: CASSPRASGGPAADTQYF. CDR3 sequence (DNA): TGTGCCAGCAGCCCCCGGGCTAGCGGGGGGCCAGCCGCAGATACGCAGTATTTT.

The CDR3 DNA sequence: TGTGCCAGCTCACCAGTAGGGGTTGGGAATCAGCCCCAGCATTTT. It specifies CASSPVGVGNQPQHF. The chain has TRBV18 and TRBJ1-5; possibly TRBD1 for D (5 bases). Trimming took 2 bases from V and 4 from J, leaving 12 bases between them. This CDR3 spans 15 amino acids. From germline, CDR1 is KGHSH and CDR2 LQKENI. The variable domain in full, with the rest retrieved from reference TRBV18 and TRBJ1-5, is NAGVMQNPRHLVRRRGQEARLRCSPMKGHSHVYWYRQLPEEGLKFMVYLQKENIIDESGMPKERFSAEFPKEGPSILRIQQVVRGDSAAYFCASSPVGVGNQPQHFGDGTRLSIL.

The chain links TRBV7-6 to TRBJ1-1, with a weak D call TRBD1 (6 bases). The CDR3 consists of 14 residues. Germline lookup yields CDR1 SGHVS and CDR2 FNYEAQ. V shed 5 bases and J shed 1 base, with 11 bases lying between them. The CDR3 loop reads CASSKTTGNTEAFF. In DNA, the CDR3 is TGTGCCAGCAGCAAGACGACAGGGAACACTGAAGCTTTCTTT.

In its sample, this clone was seen a few times. This chain joins TRBV2 and TRBJ1-1; the D is unclear. This CDR3 contains 13 residues. Germline loops: CDR1 SNHLY, CDR2 FYNNEI. Trimming cost V 6 bases and J 4 bases, with 12 bases left between them. The CDR3 reads CASRLRDVTEAFF. CDR3 nucleotide sequence: TGTGCCAGCAGGCTGAGGGATGTCACTGAAGCTTTCTTT.

This chain connects TRBV11-3 to TRBJ2-5; TRBD2 matches 11 bases. This CDR3 is built from 16 residues. Germline V gene data show CDR1 as SGHNT and CDR2 as YENEEA. The V segment lost 5 bases and the J segment 2 bases; nucleotides outside the gene matches: 7. CDR3 bases: TGTGCCAGCAGCAGCGGGACTAGCGGACAACAAGAGACCCAGTACTTC. This sequence encodes CASSSGTSGQQETQYF. Drawing the rest from reference TRBV11-3 and TRBJ2-5, the complete variable domain is EAGVVQSPRYKIIEKKQPVAFWCNPISGHNTLYWYLQNLGQGPELLIRYENEEAVDDSQLPKDRFSAERLKGVDSTLKIQPAELGDSAVYLCASSSGTSGQQETQYFGPGTRLLVL.

The V gene is TRBV11-3, the J gene TRBJ2-1, with TRBD1 matching 10 bases. This CDR3 spans 18 amino acids. Trimming took 0 bases from V and 6 from J; bases not matched to a gene: 11. The V gene's germline CDR1 is SGHNT and CDR2 YENEEA. The CDR3 protein is CASSLDFWDRGISNEQFF. The CDR3, as DNA: TGTGCCAGCAGCTTAGACTTTTGGGACAGGGGTATCAGCAATGAGCAGTTCTTC.

The chain is built from TRBV7-9 and TRBJ2-1; 10 bases align to TRBD2. The CDR3 runs to 19 residues. The J segment lost 0 bases and the V segment lost 5 bases, leaving 13 bases of the junction unmatched. The germline gives CDR1 SEHNR, CDR2 FQNEAQ (reference sequence). CDR3 sequence: CASSPRASSGSVSYNEQFF. As DNA, the CDR3 is TGTGCCAGCAGCCCCAGGGCCTCTAGCGGGAGTGTCTCCTACAATGAGCAGTTCTTC. Complete variable domain (other parts from reference TRBV7-9 and TRBJ2-1): DTGVSQNPRHKITKRGQNVTFRCDPISEHNRLYWYRQTLGQGPEFLTYFQNEAQLEKSRLLSDRFSAERPKGSFSTLEIQRTEQGDSAMYLCASSPRASSGSVSYNEQFFGPGTRLTVL.